The 18 T cell receptor beta chains in this list originate from one sample, sequenced in a study of T cell changes during pregnancy in multiple sclerosis. Profiling relied on immunoSEQ multiplex PCR, and the TCRdb table lists in-frame clones only, not all of them. The sample includes approximately 63,000 clones, around 92% seen only once; the top ten take less than 2%. This sample comprised peripheral blood, obtained in the third trimester of pregnancy. The receptors here all came from a female donor in good health, enrolled as a control in a pregnancy study.

CDR3 sequence (DNA): TGCAGTGCTCTTACCAGGGGAGAAGCTTTCTTT. It yields the protein CSALTRGEAFF. The chain combines TRBV20-1 with TRBJ1-1; tentative D call: TRBD1 (6 bases). The V gene's germline CDR1 is DFQATT and CDR2 SNEGSKA (reference sequence). The CDR3 loop spans 11 amino acids. Trimming left V 5 bases short and J 8 bases short, with 12 bases between.

About this clone itself: At one end, the junction sequence differs from germline, possibly due to a read error. CDR3 DNA sequence: TGTGCCAGCAGCTTCTACGGTGTCGCGGTCTTC. It yields the protein CASSFYGVAVF. The rearrangement uses TRBV7-2 and TRBJ2-1; D is ambiguous. Germline-derived CDR1 and CDR2 are SGHTA and FQGNSA. CDR3 length equals 11 residues.

The rearrangement uses TRBV15 and TRBJ2-2; possible D gene TRBD2, 7 bases. V lost 2 bases to trimming and J lost 6 bases, with 16 bases between them. CDR1 and CDR2 from the germline V gene are LNHNV and YYDKDF (reference sequence). The CDR3 sequence is 16 residues long. CDR3 in DNA: TGTGCCACCAGCAGAAAAAGGGGGGGCTGGGCCGGGGAGCTGTTTTTT. Translating gives CATSRKRGGWAGELFF.

The chain has TRBV28 and TRBJ2-1, with TRBD1 matching over 7 bases. CDR1 and CDR2 (germline): MDHEN, SYDVKM. V gave up 10 bases and J gave up 3 bases; unmatched junction bases: 6. This CDR3 comprises 13 residues. As DNA, the CDR3 is TGTGCCACCCGGGACAGACACTACAATGAGCAGTTCTTC. Its translation is CATRDRHYNEQFF.

This chain connects TRBV4-1 to TRBJ2-3, with TRBD1 identical over 11 bases. Germline V gene lookup returns CDR1 MGHRA and CDR2 YSYEKL. The CDR3 extends over 18 amino acids. Trimming cost V 4 bases and J 1 base; bases outside gene matches: 10. The CDR3, as DNA: TGCGCCAGCAGCCTAGGACAGGGGGCTTGGGGTGGCACAGATACGCAGTATTTT. This translates into CASSLGQGAWGGTDTQYF.

V and J are TRBV2 and TRBJ2-7, with 9 bases aligning to TRBD1. From germline, CDR1 is SNHLY and CDR2 FYNNEI. Trimming took 11 bases from V and 1 from J; bases not matched to a gene: 9. The CDR3 has 14 amino acids. The CDR3 region is CAGQPGQGSYEQYF. CDR3 nucleotide sequence: TGTGCCGGCCAACCGGGACAGGGATCCTACGAGCAGTACTTC.

This sequence joins TRBV29-1 and TRBJ1-2; 8 nucleotides align to TRBD1. After removal of 0 bases from V and 6 bases from J, the junction contained 12 bases not matched to a gene. This CDR3 contains 16 residues. Germline assignment: CDR1 SQVTM and CDR2 ANQGSEA. CDR3 DNA sequence: TGCAGCGTTGAAGATGGAGGCGACAGGGGAGTAGATGGCTACACCTTC. The encoded protein is CSVEDGGDRGVDGYTF. Complete variable domain (other parts from reference TRBV29-1 and TRBJ1-2): SAVISQKPSRDICQRGTSLTIQCQVDSQVTMMFWYRQQPGQSLTLIATANQGSEATYESGFVIDKFPISRPNLTFSTLTVSNMSPEDSSIYLCSVEDGGDRGVDGYTFGSGTRLTVV.

V usage is TRBV7-3 and J usage is TRBJ2-7; D remains ambiguous. CDR1 is SGHTA and CDR2 is FQGTGA in the germline V gene. Between the trimmed V and J ends, which lost 2 bases and 3 bases, there was a span of 8 bases. The CDR3 has 13 amino acids. CDR3 sequence reads: CASSLDPGYEQYF. Written as DNA, the CDR3 is TGTGCCAGCAGCTTAGATCCGGGCTACGAGCAGTACTTC. The full variable domain, completed using reference TRBV7-3 and TRBJ2-7, is GAGVSQTPSNKVTEKGKYVELRCDPISGHTALYWYRQSLGQGPEFLIYFQGTGAADDSGLPNDRFFAVRPEGSVSTLKIQRTERGDSAVYLCASSLDPGYEQYFGPGTRLTVT.

This chain uses TRBV5-6 with TRBJ1-4; 8 nucleotides line up with TRBD1. The V gene's germline CDR1 is SGHDT and CDR2 YYEEEE. This CDR3 comprises 14 residues. V dropped 4 bases and J dropped 8; count of bases not matched to a gene: 7. The CDR3 bases are TGTGCCAGCAGCCTCAGGGGGCCGAAAGAAAAACTGTTTTTT. This codes for CASSLRGPKEKLFF. The full variable domain, in which reference TRBV5-6 and TRBJ1-4 provide the parts outside the CDR3, is DAGVTQSPTHLIKTRGQQVTLRCSPKSGHDTVSWYQQALGQGPQFIFQYYEEEERQRGNFPDRFSGHQFPNYSSELNVNALLLGDSALYLCASSLRGPKEKLFFGSGTQLSVL.

The rearrangement joins TRBV6-4 to TRBJ1-5; 7 bases are shared with TRBD1. From germline, CDR1 is MRHNA and CDR2 SNTAGT. The CDR3 is made up of 16 amino acids. This chain's CDR3 is CVNPTGAPYSNQPQHF. For the CDR3, the DNA is TGTGTTAATCCCACAGGGGCTCCTTATAGCAATCAGCCCCAGCATTTT.

This chain links TRBV6-5 with TRBJ1-2, with 11 bases matching TRBD1. Germline CDR1 reads MNHEY; CDR2 reads SVGAGI. With 6 bases clipped from V and 4 bases from J, the junction kept 7 bases outside the gene matches. The CDR3 length is 15 residues. As DNA, the CDR3 is TGTGCCAGCAGCCAAGGGACAGGGGGGGGCTATGGCTACACCTTC. As protein: CASSQGTGGGYGYTF.

V usage is TRBV6-6 and J usage is TRBJ2-4; a possible D gene is TRBD1 (6 bases). CDR1 and CDR2 from the germline V gene are MNHNY and SVGAGI (reference sequence). V was cut by 8 bases and J by 0 bases, with 11 bases left in between. The CDR3 totals 14 residues. In DNA form, the CDR3 reads TGTGCCAGCTGGACAGACGGAGCCAAAAACATTCAGTACTTC. The encoded protein is CASWTDGAKNIQYF.

Only a few counts were recorded for this clone. The chain has TRBV18 and TRBJ1-1; 7 bases align to TRBD1. Per the germline V gene, CDR1 is KGHSH and CDR2 is LQKENI. The V and J ends lost 5 bases and 6 bases, in that order; junction bases with no gene match: 9. This CDR3 contains 14 residues. CDR3 DNA sequence: TGTGCCAGCTCAGCGGAGGGGGCGCGACCTGAAGCTTTCTTT. Encoded protein: CASSAEGARPEAFF.

This clone was seen a single time. The rearrangement uses TRBV11-1 and TRBJ2-1; possible D gene TRBD2, 6 bases. The CDR3 extends over 15 amino acids. Trimming pared 5 bases from V and 8 bases from J, leaving 19 bases between. Germline loops: CDR1 SGHAT, CDR2 FQDESV (reference sequence). The CDR3 loop is CASSNRDWSIDEQFF. The CDR3 bases are TGTGCCAGCAGCAACCGGGACTGGAGTATCGATGAGCAGTTCTTC.

The chain carries TRBV4-2 and TRBJ2-7, with TRBD2 as a possible D gene (5 bases). CDR3 length: 15 amino acids. V lost 1 base, J lost 4 bases, and 14 bases lay in between. CDR1 LGHNA and CDR2 YNFKEQ come from the germline V gene. CDR3 protein: CASSQVTGIQYEQYF. In DNA form, the CDR3 reads TGTGCCAGCAGCCAAGTAACCGGGATACAATACGAGCAGTACTTC.

The chain has TRBV10-2 and TRBJ1-5, with a weak D call TRBD1 (5 bases). Per germline, CDR1 WSHSY and CDR2 SAAADI. The length of the CDR3 is 13 residues. Trimming pared 4 bases from V and 4 bases from J, leaving 8 bases between. DNA of the CDR3: TGCGCCAGCAGTGGCGGGGGGAATCAGCCCCAGCATTTT. Protein: CASSGGGNQPQHF.

This chain connects TRBV6-6 to TRBJ2-7, with 13 bases that match TRBD2. This CDR3 has 15 amino acids. The trim removed 6 bases at V and 2 bases at J, leaving 4 bases unmatched. From germline, CDR1 is MNHNY and CDR2 SVGAGI (reference sequence). Written as DNA, the CDR3 is TGTGCCAGCAGAAACGGACTAGCGGGAGCCTACGAGCAGTACTTC. Amino acid sequence: CASRNGLAGAYEQYF.

The chain has TRBV19 and TRBJ1-4; D is possibly TRBD1 (5 bases). The germline CDR1 and CDR2 sequences are LNHDA and SQIVND (reference sequence). V lost 0 bases, J lost 7 bases, and 12 bases lay in between. This CDR3 is built from 15 residues. In nucleotides, the CDR3 is TGTGCCAGTAGTATAGAACAATACGGGGGTGAAAAACTGTTTTTT. Its translation: CASSIEQYGGEKLFF.